This TCR beta chain came from a study of regulatory T cells in long-lasting Graves disease. The time point: persistent/refractory GD, antithyroid drugs over 5 years with positive TRAb. TCR sequences were obtained from RNA taken from PBMCs. Patients with Graves' disease were diagnosed by American Thyroid Association guidelines. This clonotype was counted ten times or more. Researchers made TCR beta libraries by using iRepertoire HTBI primers and running Arm-PCR on CDR3 regions. Each CDR3 protein is one row after TCRdb ran MiXCR on the multiplex PCR reads. The sample lists 300,000 to 350,000 distinct CDR3 sequences; about 20% were seen once. Material: peripheral blood mononuclear cells (PBMCs), obtained when the disease was refractory, from a patient treated with antithyroid drugs. The TCR comes from a female donor with Graves disease.

The DNA for the CDR3 is TGTGCCAGCAGCCAAATGTTAGATCAGCCCCAGCATTTT. Its protein is CASSQMLDQPQHF. The chain uses TRBV3-1 and TRBJ1-5; D remains unclear. The CDR3 is 13 residues long. The germline V and J ends were trimmed by 2 bases and 5 bases, with 7 bases remaining between them. Germline CDR1 LGHDT, CDR2 YNNKEL (reference sequence).